The clone carrying this T cell receptor beta chain is termed medium-sized. Its specificity is unknown. This record comes from a study of CD4 T cells in relation to SARS-CoV-2 and coronaviruses. As for the study in general: After about nine days of antigen culture, PBMC TCR beta CDR3s were sequenced. No peptide or an HIV-1 Nef peptide pool served as negative control. Whole-study results and caveats: Compared with monoreactive clones, crossreactive clones showed significantly weaker SARS-CoV-2 expansion.

Some clones are missing from TCRdb's copy, which holds only in-frame ones; the method was immunoSEQ multiplex PCR. The repertoire holds about 17,000 clones, with around three quarters as singletons. CD4+ T cells from unexposed donors were obtained before the COVID-19 pandemic (2011-2018). CD4+ T cells were isolated from the cells after around 11 days of culture. The CDR3 extends over 15 amino acids. CDR1 SGHNT and CDR2 YENEEA come from the germline V gene. The V and J ends lost 5 bases and 1 base, in that order; junction bases with no gene match: 4. The sample taken for sequencing was CD4+ T cells from PBMCs, cultured in vitro. The chain joins TRBV11-3 to TRBJ2-1; 8 bases line up with TRBD1. This sequence was found in a human donor in good health. CDR3 nucleotides: TGTGCCAGCAGCCGCCGGGACAGGTCCTACAATGAGCAGTTCTTC. It translates to CASSRRDRSYNEQFF.